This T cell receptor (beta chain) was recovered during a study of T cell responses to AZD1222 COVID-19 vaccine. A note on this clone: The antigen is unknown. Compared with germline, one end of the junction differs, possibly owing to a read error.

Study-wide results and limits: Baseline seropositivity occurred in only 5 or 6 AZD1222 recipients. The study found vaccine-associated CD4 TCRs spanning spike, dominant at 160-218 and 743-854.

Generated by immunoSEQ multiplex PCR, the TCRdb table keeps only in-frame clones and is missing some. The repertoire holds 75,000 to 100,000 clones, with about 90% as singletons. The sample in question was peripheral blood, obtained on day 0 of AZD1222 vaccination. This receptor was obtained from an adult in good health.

Here the CDR3 DNA reads TGTGCCAGCAGTTATTCCGGGACAGAGATGTACGGGCAGTACTTC. Translated: CASSYSGTEMYGQYF. The chain is built from TRBV6-5 and TRBJ2-7; TRBD1 matches 7 bases. The CDR3 runs 15 residues. Germline CDR1 reads MNHEY; CDR2 reads SVGAGI.